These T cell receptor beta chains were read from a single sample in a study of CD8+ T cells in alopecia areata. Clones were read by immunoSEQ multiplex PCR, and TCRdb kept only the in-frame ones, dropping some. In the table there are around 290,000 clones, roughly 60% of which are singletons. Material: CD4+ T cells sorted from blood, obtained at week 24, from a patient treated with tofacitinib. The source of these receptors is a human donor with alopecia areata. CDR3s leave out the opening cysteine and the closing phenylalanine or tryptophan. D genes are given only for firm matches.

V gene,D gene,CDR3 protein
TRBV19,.,ASSIAADTQY
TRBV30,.,AWSARGETQY
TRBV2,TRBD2,ASNSGDTDTQY
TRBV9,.,ASSVLGTGETQY
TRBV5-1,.,ASSFRGYRPGFRELF
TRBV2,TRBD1,ASRVGTGSYEKLF
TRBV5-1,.,ASSSDGAGYT
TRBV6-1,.,ASTQTPVTSYEQY
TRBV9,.,ASSVGGEVYSPLH
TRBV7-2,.,ASSAAASSREQY
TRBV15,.,ATSPDNNYGYT
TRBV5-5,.,ASSLGLITGELF
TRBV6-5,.,VSSYSRGHEQF
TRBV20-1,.,SASIGETQY
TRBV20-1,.,SAAVGNTIY
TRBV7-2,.,ASRIRQTQPIVYGYT
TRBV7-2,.,ASSLTNRSRQY
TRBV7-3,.,ASSSQLLGNQPQH
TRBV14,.,ASSQAGLSSYNEQF
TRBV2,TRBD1,ASGTGGSDTQY
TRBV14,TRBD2,ASSQQAGGSYEQY
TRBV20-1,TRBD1,SARGRETQY
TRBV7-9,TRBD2,ASSAPVGTRGETQY
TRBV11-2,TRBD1,ASSSDRASQPQH
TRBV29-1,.,SVVGNPGSTGELF
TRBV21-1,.,ASRQGAQPQH
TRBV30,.,ACSPGPAETQY
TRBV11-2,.,ASSYSWVVQETQY
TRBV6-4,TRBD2,ASSPVAGVVEQF
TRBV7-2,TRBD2,ASSIAGGPYEQY
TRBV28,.,ASSVGGEGSYGYT
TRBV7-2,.,ASSRQVGTEAF
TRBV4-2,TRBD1,ASSQAPTGNNSPLH
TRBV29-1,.,SVTRRGLETQY
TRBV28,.,ASTSVNREQY
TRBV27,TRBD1,ASSRSSRDSRNGYT
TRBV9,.,ASSVPGRPLH
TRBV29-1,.,SVVFGGEETQY
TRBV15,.,ATSRDRNVNTGELF
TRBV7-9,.,ASSSHGNEKLF
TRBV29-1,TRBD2,SVDRLAGYEQY
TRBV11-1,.,ASSHDRYGYT
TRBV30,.,AWSVIRAGDEKLF
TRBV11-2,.,ASSDIYSNQPQH
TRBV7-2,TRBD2,ASSPSGGPTYEQY
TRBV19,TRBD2,ASSTYGAGGSSGANVLT
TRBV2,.,ASLGLRARYEQY
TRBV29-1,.,SVEGQRNIGELF
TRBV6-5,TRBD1,ASSSAGQGKTQY
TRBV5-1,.,ASSTLPRGDTGELF
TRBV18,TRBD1,ASSPRTGGASNEAF